These 10 T cell receptor beta chains were all obtained from the same sample, sequenced in a study of T cell responses to AZD1222 COVID-19 vaccine. Measured with immunoSEQ multiplex PCR; TCRdb has only the in-frame clones, and not every one. In the table there are about 150,000 clones, 94% of which are singletons. Sequences were derived from peripheral blood, sampled on day 0 of AZD1222 vaccination. The source of these receptors is an adult in good health.

The gene calls are TRBV27 and TRBJ2-5, with 7 bases that match TRBD1. From germline, CDR1 is MNHEY and CDR2 SMNVEV (reference sequence). V trimming: 5 bases; J trimming: 4 bases; junction bases outside the gene matches: 4. There are 13 residues in the CDR3. The CDR3 loop reads CASSDRVRETQYF. The CDR3 bases are TGTGCCAGCAGTGACAGGGTCCGAGAGACCCAGTACTTC.

The chain links TRBV10-3 to TRBJ1-6; 9 bases map to TRBD1. CDR1 ENHRY and CDR2 SYGVKD come from the germline V gene. There are 16 residues in the CDR3. The ends lost 8 bases at V and 9 bases at J; junction bases unmatched: 14. This chain's CDR3 is CAIGKDRGDISSPLHF. The DNA of the CDR3 is TGTGCCATCGGGAAGGACAGGGGAGATATCTCTTCACCCCTCCACTTT.

The chain carries TRBV11-2 and TRBJ1-3; D possibly corresponds to TRBD1 (6 bases). This CDR3 region has 18 residues. From germline, CDR1 is SGHAT and CDR2 FQNNGV. Deletions cut 6 bases from V and 0 bases from J, with 21 bases between. The CDR3 loop reads CASRLSRTATISGNTIYF. DNA of the CDR3: TGTGCCAGCAGATTATCTCGGACAGCCACAATCTCTGGAAACACCATATATTTT.

The chain has TRBV28 and TRBJ2-7; 9 positions agree with TRBD2. The CDR3 extends over 13 amino acids. Germline lookup yields CDR1 MDHEN and CDR2 SYDVKM. Losses at the gene ends were 7 bases for V and 1 base for J; bases not matched to a gene: 2. The CDR3 spells CASTAGGSYEQYV. In DNA form, the CDR3 reads TGTGCCAGCACAGCGGGGGGTTCCTACGAGCAGTACGTC.

The rearrangement joins TRBV4-1 to TRBJ1-2; D ambiguous. V was pared by 0 bases and J by 2 bases, with 13 bases between. Germline CDR1 reads MGHRA; CDR2 reads YSYEKL. The CDR3 consists of 16 residues. The CDR3, as DNA: TGCGCCAGCAGCCAAGATTACGACGGCCTCAACTATGGCTACACCTTC. Translating it yields CASSQDYDGLNYGYTF.

Only one count was recorded for this clone. CDR3 sequence (DNA): TGTGCCACCGGAAAAGGAGGCTCTGGGGCCAACGTCCTGACTTTC. Protein sequence: CATGKGGSGANVLTF. J is TRBJ2-6 and V is TRBV24-1, with D maybe TRBD2 (5 bases). The CDR3 loop spans 15 amino acids. The ends were cut back, 9 bases at V and 0 bases at J, with 11 bases in the middle. In germline, CDR1 is KGHDR, CDR2 SFDVKD.

This clone showed up just once. The gene calls are TRBV18 and TRBJ1-4, with 7 bases aligning to TRBD1. The CDR3 has 16 residues. Per germline, CDR1 KGHSH and CDR2 LQKENI. V gave up 4 bases and J gave up 8 bases; unmatched junction bases: 13. The CDR3 coding sequence is TGTGCCAGCTCACAAAACAGGGGTTCGGCCAGGGAAAAACTGTTTTTT. Protein sequence: CASSQNRGSAREKLFF.

The chain combines TRBV30 with TRBJ1-3; maybe TRBD1 (5 bases). The CDR3 totals 14 residues. Trimming left V 3 bases short and J 8 bases short, with 17 bases between. Germline loops: CDR1 GTSNPN, CDR2 SVGIG (reference sequence). CDR3 protein: CAWRGRERGDTIYF. The CDR3 region has the DNA TGTGCCTGGAGGGGGCGAGAAAGGGGAGACACCATATATTTT.

The chain joins TRBV7-9 to TRBJ1-2; a weak D match, TRBD1 (5 bases). V was trimmed by 8 bases and J by 5 bases, leaving 18 bases between them. From germline, CDR1 is SEHNR and CDR2 FQNEAQ (reference sequence). The CDR3 runs to 14 residues. CDR3 DNA sequence: TGTGCCAGCGCGGACAATACTAATACTTATGGCTACACCTTC. Amino acid sequence: CASADNTNTYGYTF.

This chain joins TRBV5-4 and TRBJ1-5; 10 bases line up with TRBD1. V shed 0 bases and J 2 bases; nucleotides not matched to a gene: 2. The germline CDR1 and CDR2 sequences are SGHNT and YYREEE (reference sequence). This CDR3 is 16 amino acids long. The CDR3 is CASSLAGTGGNQPQHF. The DNA for the CDR3 is TGTGCCAGCAGCTTGGCGGGGACAGGGGGCAATCAGCCCCAGCATTTT.